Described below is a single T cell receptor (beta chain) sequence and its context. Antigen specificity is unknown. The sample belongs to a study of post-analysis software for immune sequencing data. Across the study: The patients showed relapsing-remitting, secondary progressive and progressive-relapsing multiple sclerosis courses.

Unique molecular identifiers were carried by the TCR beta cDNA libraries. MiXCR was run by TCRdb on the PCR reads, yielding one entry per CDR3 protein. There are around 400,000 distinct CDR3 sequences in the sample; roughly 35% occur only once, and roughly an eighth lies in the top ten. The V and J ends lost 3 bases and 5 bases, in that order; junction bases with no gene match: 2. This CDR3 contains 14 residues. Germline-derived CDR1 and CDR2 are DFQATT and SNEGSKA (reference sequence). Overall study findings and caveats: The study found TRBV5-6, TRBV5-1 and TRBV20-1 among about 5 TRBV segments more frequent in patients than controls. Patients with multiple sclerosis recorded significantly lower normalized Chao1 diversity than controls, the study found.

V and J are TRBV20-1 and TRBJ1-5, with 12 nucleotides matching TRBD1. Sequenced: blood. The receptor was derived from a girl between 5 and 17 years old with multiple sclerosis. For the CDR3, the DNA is TGCAGTGCTAGGGGACAGGGGGCCGATCAGCCCCAGCATTTT. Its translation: CSARGQGADQPQHF.